What follows is one T cell receptor (beta chain) and its context. This clone came up a few times. Its specific antigen is unknown. No base qualities exist here, and no much larger clone lies one base off it. All of the isolated RNA was reverse transcribed with the High Capacity cDNA Reverse Transcription Kit, so expressed TCRB transcripts were sequenced. Deep immunoSEQ sequencing was performed on naive, central memory and regulatory T cell samples, with an average of about 4 million total reads per sample. Sorted cells were lysed in RLT buffer, and RNA was extracted using DNase-treated RNeasy Micro or Mini kits according to cell number. Each cell subset was processed separately to prevent cross-contamination, with patient and healthy donor samples processed together. The immunoSEQ multiplex PCR was used to amplify TCRB sequences from cDNA, yielding 87-bp fragments that span the CDR3 region. Amplicons were sequenced on the Illumina HiSeq platform. Regarding the original processing steps: Synthetic template baselines were used to correct PCR bias computationally, reads within Hamming distance 2 were collapsed together, and singletons that could not be merged were discarded. By aligning reads against IMGT, V, D and J genes, CDR3 length, and insertions or deletions at six rearrangement sites were assigned. Clonotype counts were normalized to sorted cell number within each subset before computing true diversity and Gini coefficients with the tcR R package. The overlap coefficient, calculated on TCRB nucleotide sequences, was used to measure repertoire sharing. Drawn from immuneACCESS, this table holds only the in-frame rearrangements with V and J called that TCRdb kept. Clones are partly lost; checked studies trace under half to an unresolved V gene and leave the rest unexplained. V, J and clone size are taken as reported in that table, and D and trimming were inferred from the DNA itself. The sample table records about 150,000 clones; approximately 10% of these occur just once. The ten largest clonotypes hold roughly 1.9% of the sample.

These data belong to a study of beta chain features in type 1 diabetes (dated by TCRdb to the late 2010s). Regarding the study in general: Patients and healthy donors did not differ in mean age, gender distribution, total cell number or subset yield. A total of about 110,000,000 sorted cells were examined across all samples, and a strong correlation was observed between cell number per subset and RNA yield. The study compared the TCRB repertoires of sorted circulating CD4+ T cell subsets in recently diagnosed type 1 diabetes patients with those in matched healthy donors. Regulatory and stem cell-like memory subsets were isolated from only 8 patients and roughly 8 healthy donors, whereas naive and central memory subsets came from all 30 or so donors. Paper-wide results and their limitations: Patients with type 1 diabetes made fewer insertions and deleted more nucleotides at VDJ recombination sites, implying thymic rearrangement abnormalities. A moderate but significant shortening of TCRB CDR3 length was observed in type 1 diabetes patients in all four CD4+ subsets. PCR might favor shorter templates, but patient and control samples were amplified and corrected together, so any skew would affect both groups equally. Sequencing cDNA rather than genomic DNA could over-represent highly expressing activated cells, although activation and CD3 levels did not differ between groups. Naive, central memory and regulatory TCRB repertoires appeared to be more similar among patients than among healthy donors. Because small numbers of individuals were included in the HLA sub-analyses, any influence of HLA type on TCRB rearrangement was left unresolved.

Each donor gave one peripheral blood draw, approximately 0.11 L on average, collected into heparinised tubes. A BD FACSAria II was used to sort naive, central memory, regulatory and stem cell-like memory CD4+ T cells with a panel that included CD45RO, CCR7, CD25, CD127, CD95 and CD27. A purity above 98% was achieved for all sorted populations. PBMCs were isolated immediately by Lymphoprep density gradient centrifugation and stained directly without culture. So that batch effects would be minimized, each experiment stained and sorted samples in pairs, pairing one healthy donor with one patient. Its CDR3 holds 12 amino acids, cysteine through phenylalanine. Only the CDR3 portion is preserved as DNA: 36 bases, with reading frame beginning at the first base. The germline ends are 5 bases apart after V is trimmed by 5 bases and J by 0 bases. Based on the germline V gene (reference sequence), the CDR1 and CDR2 sequences are LNHDA and SQIVND.

The material sequenced was central memory CD4+ T cells from blood. The V and J genes are TRBV19 and TRBJ2-7, with no confident D gene call. The clonotype originates from a man younger than 30 in good health. The DNA is TGTGCCAGTAGTTCGTCCTCCTACGAGCAGTACTTC. Its product reads: CASSSSSYEQYF.